These 5 T cell receptor beta chains came from one sample sequenced in a study of cytomegalovirus exposure and HLA in healthy donors. Researchers ran the PCR with 60 Vbeta and 13 Jbeta primers. Sequencing was performed with immunoSEQ multiplex PCR; in TCRdb, only in-frame clones are kept and a portion is missing. Of 35,000 to 40,000 clones in the sample, around 53% are singletons; the top ten hold less than 7%. The material sequenced was PBMCs. Receptors originate from a woman aged 40 to 50 in good health and CMV-seropositive.

V and J are TRBV4-2 and TRBJ2-1; TRBD2 matches at 12 bases. Looked up from germline, CDR1 is LGHNA and CDR2 is YNFKEQ. V shed 0 bases and J 7 bases; nucleotides not matched to a gene: 4. This CDR3 spans 16 amino acids. The CDR3 spells CASSQDGLAGWNEQFF. CDR3 in DNA: TGTGCCAGCAGCCAAGACGGACTAGCGGGGTGGAATGAGCAGTTCTTC.

This clone was seen just once. The rearrangement uses TRBV14 and TRBJ2-2, with D hard to call. Germline CDR1 reads SGHDN; CDR2 reads FVKESK. CDR3 length: 13 residues. Between the trimmed V and J ends, which lost 2 bases and 5 bases, there was a span of 6 bases. CDR3 in DNA: TGTGCCAGCAGCCAACAACAGACCGGGGAGCTGTTTTTT. As protein: CASSQQQTGELFF.

The rearrangement joins TRBV30 to TRBJ1-1; maybe TRBD1 (6 bases). With 4 bases removed from V and 3 bases from J, the gap between germline ends came to 12 bases. The length of the CDR3 is 13 residues. Germline-derived CDR1 and CDR2 are GTSNPN and SVGIG (reference sequence). The DNA of the CDR3 is TGTGCCTGGACGGGGAGGGGGTACACTGAAGCTTTCTTT. This gives the protein CAWTGRGYTEAFF.

The chain uses TRBV7-9 and TRBJ2-7, with 8 positions matching TRBD1. The CDR3 covers 16 residues. Per germline, CDR1 SEHNR and CDR2 FQNEAQ (reference sequence). The V and J ends lost 5 bases and 0 bases, in that order; junction bases with no gene match: 9. In DNA form, the CDR3 reads TGTGCCAGCAGCCGTACCTTCGGGACAGGCTCCTACGAGCAGTACTTC. Translated, it gives CASSRTFGTGSYEQYF.

This clone has more than one count but fewer than ten. The chain has TRBV4-2 and TRBJ2-3; tentatively, D is TRBD2 (7 bases). This CDR3 has 16 residues. The germline gives CDR1 LGHNA, CDR2 YNFKEQ. V lost 1 base to trimming and J lost 4 bases, with 15 bases between them. The CDR3 region is CASSQGEGVRPDTQYF. In nucleotides, the CDR3 is TGTGCCAGCAGCCAAGGGGAGGGGGTGAGGCCAGATACGCAGTATTTT.